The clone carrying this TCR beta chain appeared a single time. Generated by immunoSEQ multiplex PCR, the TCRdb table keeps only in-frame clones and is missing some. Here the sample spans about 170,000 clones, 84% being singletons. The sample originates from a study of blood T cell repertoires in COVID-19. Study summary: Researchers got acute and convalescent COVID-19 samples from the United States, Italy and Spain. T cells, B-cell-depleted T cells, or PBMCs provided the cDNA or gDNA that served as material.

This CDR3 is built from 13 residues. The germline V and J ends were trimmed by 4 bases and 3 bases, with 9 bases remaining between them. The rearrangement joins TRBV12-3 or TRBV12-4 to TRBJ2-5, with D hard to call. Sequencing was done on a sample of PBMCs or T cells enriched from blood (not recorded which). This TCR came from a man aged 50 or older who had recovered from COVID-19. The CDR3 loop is CASSWATEETQYF. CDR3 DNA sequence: TGTGCCAGCAGTTGGGCTACGGAAGAGACCCAGTACTTC.